This is a list of T cell receptor beta chains from one sample in a study of blood T cells in healthy people across ages. Using its own MiXCR run on the 5' RACE reads, TCRdb lists one record per CDR3 protein. The repertoire holds about 780,000 distinct CDR3 sequences, with about half as singletons. The specimen sequenced was blood. Source of these receptors: a man older than 75 in good health. CDR3s include the opening cysteine and the closing phenylalanine or tryptophan. The order of the fields is D gene, clone size, CDR3 length, V gene, J gene, CDR3 protein, CDR3 DNA. A D gene is named only where the DNA matches it firmly. Only part of the rows carry a size: once, few, many, or a class if the clone is expanded.

-	few	15	TRBV20-1	TRBJ2-3	CSAPASASSTDTQYF	TGCAGTGCCCCAGCTAGCGCTTCAAGCACAGATACGCAGTATTTT
-	-	15	TRBV6-2/TRBV6-3	TRBJ2-4	CASSYSIGDKNIQYF	TGTGCCAGCAGTTACTCGATTGGGGACAAAAACATTCAGTACTTC
-	-	15	TRBV5-1	TRBJ1-5	CASSLTGSGNQPQHF	TGTGCCAGCAGCCTGACCGGTAGTGGCAATCAGCCCCAGCATTTT
TRBD1	-	14	TRBV9	TRBJ2-5	CASSVRDRQETQYF	TGTGCCAGCAGCGTAAGGGACAGACAAGAGACCCAGTACTTC
TRBD2	-	13	TRBV15	TRBJ2-5	CATKLAGQETQYF	TGTGCCACCAAGCTAGCGGGTCAAGAGACCCAGTACTTC
TRBD2	-	14	TRBV27	TRBJ2-7	CASSPLAGDREQYF	TGTGCCAGCAGTCCACTAGCGGGAGACCGCGAGCAGTACTTC
TRBD2	-	16	TRBV10-3	TRBJ2-5	CAISESELAGQETQYF	TGTGCCATCAGTGAATCGGAACTAGCGGGGCAAGAGACCCAGTACTTC
TRBD1	few	12	TRBV27	TRBJ1-1	CASSLRQGEAFF	TGTGCCAGCAGTCTTCGACAGGGGGAAGCTTTCTTT
-	-	14	TRBV14	TRBJ2-3	CASSPEWIGDTQYF	TGTGCCAGCAGCCCGGAATGGATAGGAGATACGCAGTATTTT
-	-	12	TRBV7-2	TRBJ1-4	CASSLASAKLFF	TGTGCCAGCAGCTTAGCGTCAGCAAAACTGTTTTTT
TRBD2	-	15	TRBV2	TRBJ2-3	CASRDRTSETDAQYF	TGTGCCAGCAGGGACCGGACTAGCGAAACAGATGCGCAGTATTTT
TRBD1	-	19	TRBV27	TRBJ2-4	CASSLTDGRRLTQGNIQYF	TGTGCCAGCAGTTTGACGGATGGGCGGCGTCTAACACAGGGGAACATTCAGTACTTC
-	-	13	TRBV5-6	TRBJ2-1	CACGKANYNEQFF	TGTGCCTGCGGCAAAGCGAACTACAATGAGCAGTTCTTC
TRBD1	-	15	TRBV29-1	TRBJ2-1	CSSQKDRGVMDEQFF	TGCAGCTCCCAGAAGGACAGGGGGGTTATGGATGAGCAGTTCTTC
-	-	13	TRBV29-1	TRBJ2-1	CSSEGRSYNEQFF	TGCAGCTCTGAGGGGCGTTCCTACAATGAGCAGTTCTTC
TRBD1	few	16	TRBV9	TRBJ2-7	CASSPRSRTGGHEQYF	TGTGCCAGCAGCCCCCGATCCCGGACAGGGGGCCACGAGCAGTACTTC
-	once	13	TRBV5-1	TRBJ2-1	CASSLATASEQFF	TGCGCCAGCAGCTTGGCGACAGCATCTGAGCAGTTCTTC
TRBD2	few	17	TRBV6-2/TRBV6-3	TRBJ2-5	CASSIGSGVLKQETQYF	TGTGCCAGCAGCATCGGGAGCGGGGTACTGAAACAAGAGACCCAGTACTTC
-	-	17	TRBV28	TRBJ2-7	CASSLVGIPSGVYEQYF	TGTGCCAGCAGTTTAGTGGGGATCCCCTCGGGAGTCTACGAGCAGTACTTC
TRBD2	many	13	TRBV20-1	TRBJ2-1	CSAAGTRMNEQFF	TGCAGTGCAGCCGGGACTAGGATGAATGAGCAGTTCTTC
TRBD2	-	14	TRBV28	TRBJ2-1	CASSPGTTAEEQFF	TGTGCCAGCAGCCCGGGGACTACAGCAGAGGAGCAGTTCTTC
-	-	21	TRBV5-1	TRBJ2-5	CAISPRYGTKVTRERSNEQYF	TGCGCCATCAGCCCACGCTATGGAACTAAAGTAACTCGGGAGAGGAGCAATGAGCAGTACTTC
TRBD2	once	15	TRBV3-1	TRBJ2-7	CASSQRLAGGYEQYF	TGTGCCAGCAGCCAACGGCTAGCGGGAGGTTACGAGCAGTACTTC
TRBD2	many	17	TRBV27	TRBJ2-2	CASTGKLAGAATGELFF	TGTGCCAGCACAGGGAAACTAGCGGGAGCTGCGACCGGGGAGCTGTTTTTT
-	few	15	TRBV9	TRBJ2-5	CASSVGVGNQETQYF	TGTGCCAGCAGCGTAGGGGTGGGGAACCAAGAGACCCAGTACTTC
-	-	12	TRBV12-3/TRBV12-4	TRBJ1-1	CASRRPPGEAFF	TGTGCCAGCAGGAGACCGCCAGGGGAAGCTTTCTTT